This TCR beta chain originates from a study of regulatory T cells in long-lasting Graves disease. Study-level information: Freshly diagnosed Graves' patients had used antithyroid drugs for under 3 months.

This clonotype came up many times. For TCR beta, libraries came from iRepertoire HTBI primers and Arm-PCR of CDR3 regions. TCRdb itself ran the multiplex PCR reads through MiXCR, one entry per CDR3 protein. The sample consists of under 700,000 distinct CDR3 sequences, around 16% of them appearing once. The time point was: newly diagnosed GD, antithyroid drugs for less than 3 months. The authors made the TCR library using RNA they extracted from PBMCs. V was clipped by 1 base and J by 3 bases, with 14 bases between them. The V gene's germline CDR1 is GTSNPN and CDR2 SVGIG (reference sequence). The CDR3 totals 15 residues. The same specimen was also included in a second study, on T cells in Graves' hyperthyroidism and ophthalmopathy.

The specimen was peripheral blood mononuclear cells (PBMCs), collected at new diagnosis, from a patient treated with antithyroid drugs. This sequence was found in a woman in her forties or fifties with Graves disease. The chain employs TRBV30 and TRBJ2-3; D is possibly TRBD2 (6 bases). For the CDR3, the DNA is TGTGCCTGGAGTGCCGGGCCCGGGGGAACAGATACGCAGTATTTT. This gives the protein CAWSAGPGGTDTQYF.